The source of this T cell receptor (beta chain) is a study of Graves' ophthalmopathy and Graves' hyperthyroidism. This clonotype was picked up many times. The study amplified TCR beta CDR3 regions using RNA transcripts. Scientists carried out first-round RT-PCR using HTBI primers and then a second-round multiplex PCR. TCRdb fed the multiplex PCR reads into MiXCR, producing one record per CDR3 protein. The sample consists of about 400,000 distinct CDR3 sequences, around 18% of them appearing once. Trimming cost V 0 bases and J 12 bases; bases outside gene matches: 5. The CDR3 sequence is 14 residues long. CDR1 and CDR2 from the germline V gene are MNHEY and SVGAGI.

The rearrangement uses TRBV6-5 and TRBJ2-5, with 12 bases identical to TRBD2. The specimen sequenced was peripheral blood. The origin of this receptor is a woman between 18 and 29 years old with Graves' ophthalmopathy. The chain's CDR3 is CASSYSTSGGPKYF. For the CDR3, the DNA is TGTGCCAGCAGTTACTCAACTAGCGGGGGGCCGAAGTACTTC.